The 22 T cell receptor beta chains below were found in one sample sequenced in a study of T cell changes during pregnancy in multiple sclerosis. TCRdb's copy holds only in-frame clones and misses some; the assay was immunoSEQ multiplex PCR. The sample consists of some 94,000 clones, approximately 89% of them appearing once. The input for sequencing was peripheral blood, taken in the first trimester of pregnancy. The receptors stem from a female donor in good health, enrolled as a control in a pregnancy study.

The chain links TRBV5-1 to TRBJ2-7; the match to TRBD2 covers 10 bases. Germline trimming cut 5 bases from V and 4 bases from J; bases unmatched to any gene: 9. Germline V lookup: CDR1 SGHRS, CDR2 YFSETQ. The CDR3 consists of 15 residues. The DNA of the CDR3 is TGCGCCAGCAGTGCGGGCGGTAGCGGGGGGTACGAGCAGTACTTC. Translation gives CASSAGGSGGYEQYF. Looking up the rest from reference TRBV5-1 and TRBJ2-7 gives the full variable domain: KAGVTQTPRYLIKTRGQQVTLSCSPISGHRSVSWYQQTPGQGLQFLFEYFSETQRNKGNFPGRFSGRQFSNSRSEMNVSTLELGDSALYLCASSAGGSGGYEQYFGPGTRLTVT.

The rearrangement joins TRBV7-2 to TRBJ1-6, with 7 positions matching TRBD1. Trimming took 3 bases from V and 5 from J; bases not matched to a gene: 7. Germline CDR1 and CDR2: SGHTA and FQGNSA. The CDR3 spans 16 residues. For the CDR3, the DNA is TGTGCCAGCAGCTTTGTCATAGGGGGCAATAATTCACCCCTCCACTTT. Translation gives CASSFVIGGNNSPLHF. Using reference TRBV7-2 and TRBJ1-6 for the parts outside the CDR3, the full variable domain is GAGVSQSPSNKVTEKGKDVELRCDPISGHTALYWYRQSLGQGLEFLIYFQGNSAPDKSGLPSDRFSAERTGGSVSTLTIQRTQQEDSAVYLCASSFVIGGNNSPLHFGNGTRLTVT.

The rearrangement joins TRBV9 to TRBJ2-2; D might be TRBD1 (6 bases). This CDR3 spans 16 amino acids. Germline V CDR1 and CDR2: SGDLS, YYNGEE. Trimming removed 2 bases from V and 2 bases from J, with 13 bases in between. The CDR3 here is CASSVVRGRNTGELFF. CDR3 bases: TGTGCCAGCAGCGTCGTCAGGGGTCGAAACACCGGGGAGCTGTTTTTT.

DNA of the CDR3: TGTGCCAGCAGTTACCACGGGGTTGAGCAGTACTTC. This gives the protein CASSYHGVEQYF. J is TRBJ2-7 and V is TRBV6-5; D is possibly TRBD2 (5 bases). The germline V gene encodes CDR1 MNHEY and CDR2 SVGAGI. V dropped 2 bases and J dropped 7 bases, with 9 bases sitting between them. This CDR3 contains 12 residues.

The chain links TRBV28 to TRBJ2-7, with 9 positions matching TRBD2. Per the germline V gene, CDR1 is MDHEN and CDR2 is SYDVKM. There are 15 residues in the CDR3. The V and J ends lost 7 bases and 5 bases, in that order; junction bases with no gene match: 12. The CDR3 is CASKGLAGLFDEQYF. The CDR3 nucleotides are TGTGCCAGCAAGGGACTAGCCGGACTGTTTGACGAGCAGTACTTC.

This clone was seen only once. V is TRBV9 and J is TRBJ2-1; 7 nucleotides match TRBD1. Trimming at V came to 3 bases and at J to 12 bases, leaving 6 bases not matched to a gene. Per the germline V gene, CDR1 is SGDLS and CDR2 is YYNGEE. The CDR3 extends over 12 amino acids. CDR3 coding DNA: TGTGCCAGCAGCGATATCCAGGGGGTGCAGTTCTTC. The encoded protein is CASSDIQGVQFF.

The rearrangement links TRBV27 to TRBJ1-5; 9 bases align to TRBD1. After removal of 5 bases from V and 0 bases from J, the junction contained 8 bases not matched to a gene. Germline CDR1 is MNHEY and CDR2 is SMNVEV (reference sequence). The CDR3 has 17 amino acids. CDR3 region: CASSTGTGIYSNQPQHF. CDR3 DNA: TGTGCCAGCAGTACCGGGACAGGGATTTATAGCAATCAGCCCCAGCATTTT.

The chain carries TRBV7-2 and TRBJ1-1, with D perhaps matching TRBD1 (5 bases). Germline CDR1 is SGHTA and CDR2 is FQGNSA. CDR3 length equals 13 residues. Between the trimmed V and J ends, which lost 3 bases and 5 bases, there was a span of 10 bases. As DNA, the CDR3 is TGTGCCAGCAGCTTCGGGCAGGGAACTGAAGCTTTCTTT. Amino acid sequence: CASSFGQGTEAFF.

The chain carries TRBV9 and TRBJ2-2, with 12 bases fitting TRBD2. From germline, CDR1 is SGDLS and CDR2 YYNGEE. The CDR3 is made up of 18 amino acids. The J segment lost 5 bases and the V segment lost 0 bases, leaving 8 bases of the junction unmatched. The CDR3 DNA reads TGTGCCAGCAGCGTAGCTCTTCTAGCGGGGGGGCCGACCGGGGAGCTGTTTTTT. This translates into CASSVALLAGGPTGELFF.

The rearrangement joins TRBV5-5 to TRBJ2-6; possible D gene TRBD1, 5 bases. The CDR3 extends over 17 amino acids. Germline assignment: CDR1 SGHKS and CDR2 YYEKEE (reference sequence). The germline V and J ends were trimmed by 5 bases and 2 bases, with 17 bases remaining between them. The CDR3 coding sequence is TGTGCCAGCAGGTTTTCACAGGCCCTTACTGGGGCCAACGTCCTGACTTTC. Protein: CASRFSQALTGANVLTF.

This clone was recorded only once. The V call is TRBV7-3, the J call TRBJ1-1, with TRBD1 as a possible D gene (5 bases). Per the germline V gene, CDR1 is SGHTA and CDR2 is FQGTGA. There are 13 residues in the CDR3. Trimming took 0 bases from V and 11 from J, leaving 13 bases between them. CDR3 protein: CASSLTVGGSAFF. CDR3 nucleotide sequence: TGTGCCAGCAGCTTAACGGTGGGGGGGTCGGCTTTCTTT.

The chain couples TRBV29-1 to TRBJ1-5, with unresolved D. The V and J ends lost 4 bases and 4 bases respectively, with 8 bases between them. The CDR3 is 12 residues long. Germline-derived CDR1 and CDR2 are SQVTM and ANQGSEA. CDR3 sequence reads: CSVVAGNQPQHF. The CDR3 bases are TGCAGCGTTGTAGCGGGTAATCAGCCCCAGCATTTT.

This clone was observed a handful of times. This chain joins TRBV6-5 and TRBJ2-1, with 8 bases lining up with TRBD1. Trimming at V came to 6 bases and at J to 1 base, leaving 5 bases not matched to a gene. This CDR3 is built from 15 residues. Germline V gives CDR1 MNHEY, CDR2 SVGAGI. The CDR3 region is CASRRQGMSYNEQFF. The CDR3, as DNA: TGTGCCAGCAGAAGACAGGGGATGTCCTACAATGAGCAGTTCTTC.

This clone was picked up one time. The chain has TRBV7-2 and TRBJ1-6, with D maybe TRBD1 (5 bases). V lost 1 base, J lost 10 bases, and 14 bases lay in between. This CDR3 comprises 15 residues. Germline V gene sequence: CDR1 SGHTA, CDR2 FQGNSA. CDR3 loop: CASSLDRQGASPLHF. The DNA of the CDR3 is TGTGCCAGCAGCTTAGATCGGCAGGGTGCCTCACCCCTCCACTTT.

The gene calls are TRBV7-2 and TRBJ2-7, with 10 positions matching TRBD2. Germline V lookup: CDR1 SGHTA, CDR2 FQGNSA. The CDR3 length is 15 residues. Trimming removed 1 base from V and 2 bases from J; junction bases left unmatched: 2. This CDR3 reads CASSLVAGGTYEQYF. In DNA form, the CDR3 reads TGTGCCAGCAGCTTAGTAGCGGGGGGTACCTACGAGCAGTACTTC.

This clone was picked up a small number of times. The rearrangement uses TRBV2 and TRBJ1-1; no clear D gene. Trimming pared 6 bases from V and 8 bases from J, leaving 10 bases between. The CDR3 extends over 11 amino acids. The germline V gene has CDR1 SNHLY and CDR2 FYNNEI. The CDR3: CASSPEVEAFF. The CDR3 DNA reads TGTGCCAGCAGCCCCGAGGTGGAAGCTTTCTTT. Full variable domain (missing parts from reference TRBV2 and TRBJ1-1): EPEVTQTPSHQVTQMGQEVILRCVPISNHLYFYWYRQILGQKVEFLVSFYNNEISEKSEIFDDQFSVERPDGSNFTLKIRSTKLEDSAMYFCASSPEVEAFFGQGTRLTVV.

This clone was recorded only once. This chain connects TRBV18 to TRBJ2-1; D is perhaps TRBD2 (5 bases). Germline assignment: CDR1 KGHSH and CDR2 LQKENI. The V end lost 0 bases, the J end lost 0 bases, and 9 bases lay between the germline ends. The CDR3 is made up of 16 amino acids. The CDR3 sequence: CASSPPTGNSYNEQFF. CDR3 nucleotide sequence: TGTGCCAGCTCACCACCGACGGGAAACTCCTACAATGAGCAGTTCTTC.

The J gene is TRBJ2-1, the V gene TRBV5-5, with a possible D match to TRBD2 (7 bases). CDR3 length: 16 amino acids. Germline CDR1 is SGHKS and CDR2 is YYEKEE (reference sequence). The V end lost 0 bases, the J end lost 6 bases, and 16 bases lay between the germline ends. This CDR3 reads CASSLVGGAPLNEQFF. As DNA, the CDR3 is TGTGCCAGCAGCTTGGTTGGGGGGGCCCCTCTCAATGAGCAGTTCTTC.

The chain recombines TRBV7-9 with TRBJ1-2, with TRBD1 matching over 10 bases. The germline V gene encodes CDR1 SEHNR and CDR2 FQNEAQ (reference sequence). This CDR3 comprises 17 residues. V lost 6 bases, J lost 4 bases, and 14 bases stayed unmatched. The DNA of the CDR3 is TGTGCCAGCAGACCATCCTGGACAGGGGGTGCGAGCTATGGCTACACCTTC. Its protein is CASRPSWTGGASYGYTF. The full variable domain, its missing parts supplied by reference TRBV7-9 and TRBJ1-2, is DTGVSQNPRHKITKRGQNVTFRCDPISEHNRLYWYRQTLGQGPEFLTYFQNEAQLEKSRLLSDRFSAERPKGSFSTLEIQRTEQGDSAMYLCASRPSWTGGASYGYTFGSGTRLTVV.

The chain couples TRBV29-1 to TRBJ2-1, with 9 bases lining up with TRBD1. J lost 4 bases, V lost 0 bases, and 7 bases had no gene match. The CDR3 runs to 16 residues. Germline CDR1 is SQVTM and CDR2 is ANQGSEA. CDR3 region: CSVEDVVQGAYNEQFF. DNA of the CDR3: TGCAGCGTTGAAGATGTGGTACAGGGGGCTTACAATGAGCAGTTCTTC.

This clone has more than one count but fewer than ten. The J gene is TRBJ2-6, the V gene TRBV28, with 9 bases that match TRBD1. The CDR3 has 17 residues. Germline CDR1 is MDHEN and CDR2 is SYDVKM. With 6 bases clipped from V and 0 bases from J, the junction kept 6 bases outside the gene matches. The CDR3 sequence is CASRDRGRDSGANVLTF. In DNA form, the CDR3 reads TGTGCCAGCAGGGACAGGGGCCGGGACTCTGGGGCCAACGTCCTGACTTTC.

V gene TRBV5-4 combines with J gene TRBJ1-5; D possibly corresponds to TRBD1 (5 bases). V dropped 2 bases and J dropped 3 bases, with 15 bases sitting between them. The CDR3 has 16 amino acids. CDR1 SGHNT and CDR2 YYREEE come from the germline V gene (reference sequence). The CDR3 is CASSFGGGGTNQPQHF. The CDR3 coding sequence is TGTGCCAGCAGCTTTGGGGGGGGAGGGACCAATCAGCCCCAGCATTTT.